The source of this TCR beta chain is a study of Graves' ophthalmopathy and Graves' hyperthyroidism. Findings of the study overall: Ophthalmopathy and stable hyperthyroidism were discriminated by a 13-signature model, with about 90% sensitivity and approximately 77% specificity.

The germline CDR1 and CDR2 sequences are SGDLS and YYNGEE. The germline V and J ends were trimmed by 0 bases and 4 bases, with 10 bases remaining between them. The CDR3 extends over 14 amino acids. This clonotype was seen repeatedly, ten times or more. The target antigen is unknown. Beta-chain TCR CDR3 regions were amplified from RNA transcripts. First-round RT-PCR employed HTBI primers, with a second-round multiplex PCR after it. One entry per CDR3 protein, called by TCRdb with MiXCR from the multiplex PCR reads. The sample holds approximately 480,000 distinct CDR3 sequences, about an eighth seen once.

This chain connects TRBV9 to TRBJ1-1, with D tentatively TRBD1 (5 bases). The sequenced material came from blood. The TCR originated in a woman under 40 with Graves' ophthalmopathy. CDR3 in amino acids: CASSVGIRATEAFF. In nucleotides, the CDR3 is TGTGCCAGCAGCGTAGGTATCAGGGCCACTGAAGCTTTCTTT.